One and the same sample provided the 23 T cell receptor beta chains below, sequenced in a study of blood T cell repertoires in COVID-19. This table comes from immunoSEQ multiplex PCR, and its TCRdb copy is limited to in-frame clones, with some not included. The profile shows about 300,000 clones, 85% to 90% of them singletons. Sequencing was carried out using peripheral blood. These receptors were collected from a woman in her twenties or thirties with COVID-19, enrolled during active disease.

The chain links TRBV6-5 to TRBJ1-1; 7 bases match TRBD1. The junction had 3 bases not matched to a gene; V was cut back by 7 bases and J by 7 bases. Germline V gene sequence: CDR1 MNHEY, CDR2 SVGAGI. The CDR3 spans 11 residues. Written as DNA, the CDR3 is TGTGCCAGCATTCAGGGGGTTGAAGCTTTCTTT. As protein: CASIQGVEAFF.

The V call is TRBV11-2, the J call TRBJ2-5, with TRBD2 matching 11 bases. Germline CDR1 and CDR2: SGHAT and FQNNGV. There are 15 residues in the CDR3. V trimming: 6 bases; J trimming: 4 bases; junction bases outside the gene matches: 7. The CDR3 bases are TGTGCCAGCAGGGCTACCGGGACTAGCGGAGAGACCCAGTACTTC. It codes for CASRATGTSGETQYF.

This CDR3 is CASSLVAGATRNEQFF. The CDR3 nucleotides are TGTGCCAGCAGCTTAGTCGCGGGGGCCACGCGCAATGAGCAGTTCTTC. The rearrangement links TRBV7-9 to TRBJ2-1; perhaps TRBD2 as D (7 bases). V lost 1 base to trimming and J lost 6 bases, with 16 bases between them. The germline CDR1 and CDR2 sequences are SEHNR and FQNEAQ (reference sequence). There are 16 residues in the CDR3.

V gene TRBV3-1 (or the pseudogene TRBV3-2) combines with J gene TRBJ1-1; 7 nucleotides match TRBD1. The V gene's germline CDR1 is LGHDT and CDR2 YNNKEL (reference sequence). Germline trimming cut 2 bases from V and 7 bases from J; bases unmatched to any gene: 4. This CDR3 is 13 amino acids long. The CDR3 here is CASSQPPGGEAFF. The CDR3 nucleotides read TGTGCCAGCAGCCAACCCCCAGGGGGTGAAGCTTTCTTT.

Remarks on this clone: The same CDR3 arises from other DNA sequences in this sample as well. The chain combines TRBV11-2 with TRBJ1-3; D remains unclear. The CDR3 has 14 amino acids. The germline CDR1 and CDR2 sequences are SGHAT and FQNNGV. V was trimmed by 3 bases and J by 0 bases, leaving 6 bases between them. Written as DNA, the CDR3 is TGTGCCAGCAGCTTGAGGAGCTCTGGAAACACCATATATTTT. Translated, it gives CASSLRSSGNTIYF. Full variable domain (missing parts from reference TRBV11-2 and TRBJ1-3): EAGVAQSPRYKIIEKRQSVAFWCNPISGHATLYWYQQILGQGPKLLIQFQNNGVVDDSQLPKDRFSAERLKGVDSTLKIQPAKLEDSAVYLCASSLRSSGNTIYFGEGSWLTVV.

V is TRBV6-1 and J is TRBJ2-3; maybe TRBD1 (6 bases). Germline values: CDR1 MNHNS, CDR2 SASEGT. V was shortened by 3 bases and J by 6 bases, with 16 bases between the two germline ends. The CDR3 loop spans 15 amino acids. CDR3 region: CASSDGARGVDTQYF. The DNA for the CDR3 is TGTGCCAGCAGTGATGGAGCCAGGGGAGTGGATACGCAGTATTTT.

This clone was seen just once. The chain employs TRBV11-2 and TRBJ1-3, with no clear D. Trimming pared 1 base from V and 0 bases from J, leaving 7 bases between. From germline, CDR1 is SGHAT and CDR2 FQNNGV. CDR3 length: 15 amino acids. CDR3 sequence: CASSLGASSGNTIYF. The CDR3 DNA sequence: TGTGCCAGCAGCTTAGGTGCCAGCTCTGGAAACACCATATATTTT.

The V call is TRBV5-1, the J call TRBJ1-1; possibly TRBD1 for D (6 bases). The CDR3 sequence is 15 residues long. Germline V gene sequence: CDR1 SGHRS, CDR2 YFSETQ. V lost 0 bases and J 5 bases, leaving 14 bases between the germline ends. The CDR3, as DNA: TGCGCCAGCAGCTTGGGGGCAGGGGCGCTGACTGAAGCTTTCTTT. Amino acids: CASSLGAGALTEAFF.

The V gene is TRBV3-1 (or the pseudogene TRBV3-2), the J gene TRBJ1-3; 7 positions agree with TRBD1. This CDR3 has 14 residues. Germline assignment: CDR1 LGHDT and CDR2 YNNKEL (reference sequence). Unmatched junction bases numbered 5, after V lost 5 bases and J lost 4 bases. The CDR3 nucleotides are TGTGCCAGCAGCGAAAGGGGGCTCGGAAACACCATATATTTT. Translated, it gives CASSERGLGNTIYF.

The chain combines TRBV4-1 with TRBJ1-5; 7 positions agree with TRBD1. Losses at the gene ends were 4 bases for V and 3 bases for J; bases not matched to a gene: 3. The CDR3 is made up of 14 amino acids. The germline V gene has CDR1 MGHRA and CDR2 YSYEKL. In DNA, the CDR3 is TGCGCCAGCAGCCCGGGACAGAACAATCAGCCCCAGCATTTT. Protein product: CASSPGQNNQPQHF.

The chain uses TRBV14 and TRBJ2-1, with D possibly being TRBD2 (6 bases). V lost 9 bases, J lost 5 bases, and 11 bases lay in between. Germline loops: CDR1 SGHDN, CDR2 FVKESK. The CDR3 extends over 12 amino acids. CDR3 protein: CASEGEDNEQFF. In nucleotides, the CDR3 is TGTGCCAGTGAAGGGGAGGACAATGAGCAGTTCTTC.

V is TRBV20-1 and J is TRBJ1-1, with a possible D match to TRBD1 (5 bases). The CDR3 is 11 amino acids. Germline loops: CDR1 DFQATT, CDR2 SNEGSKA (reference sequence). CDR3 protein: CRTRGTTEAFF. CDR3 nucleotide sequence: TGCAGGACTAGGGGTACCACTGAAGCTTTCTTT.

This sequence joins TRBV7-8 and TRBJ1-1, with D maybe TRBD1 (5 bases). The length of the CDR3 is 16 residues. Germline loops: CDR1 SGHVS, CDR2 FQNEAQ. V was trimmed by 5 bases and J by 7 bases, leaving 23 bases between them. The CDR3 region is CASSRNPGMINGEAFF. The CDR3 DNA sequence: TGTGCCAGCAGCCGCAACCCAGGGATGATAAACGGTGAAGCTTTCTTT.

This chain connects TRBV5-4 to TRBJ1-1; no firm D call. The CDR3 contains 15 residues. V was trimmed by 0 bases and J by 1 base, leaving 10 bases between them. CDR1 is SGHNT and CDR2 is YYREEE in the germline V gene (reference sequence). CDR3 sequence reads: CASSLVGTANTEAFF. The CDR3 DNA reads as TGTGCCAGCAGCTTGGTCGGAACAGCGAACACTGAAGCTTTCTTT.

This clone was counted a single time. Other DNA sequences in this sample translate to the same CDR3. CDR3 region: CASSSGQGTDTQYF. Written as DNA, the CDR3 is TGTGCCAGCAGTTCCGGACAGGGTACCGATACGCAGTATTTT. The gene calls are TRBV28 and TRBJ2-3, with 8 bases matching TRBD1. Looked up from germline, CDR1 is MDHEN and CDR2 is SYDVKM. The CDR3 extends over 14 amino acids. The junction had 6 bases not matched to a gene; V was cut back by 4 bases and J by 6 bases.

This chain uses TRBV7-9 with TRBJ1-3, with TRBD1 matching 12 bases. This CDR3 comprises 18 residues. V lost 2 bases to trimming and J lost 5 bases; unmatched junction nucleotides: 10. CDR1 is SEHNR and CDR2 is FQNEAQ in the germline V gene (reference sequence). The CDR3 here is CASSLSGTGGVGRNTIYF. CDR3 coding DNA: TGTGCCAGCAGCTTAAGCGGGACAGGGGGCGTCGGAAGAAACACCATATATTTT.

V usage is TRBV19 and J usage is TRBJ2-5; D not resolved. Germline V gene sequence: CDR1 LNHDA, CDR2 SQIVND (reference sequence). The CDR3 consists of 15 residues. V was trimmed by 5 bases and J by 5 bases, leaving 18 bases between them. The CDR3 region has the DNA TGTGCCAGTAGTTCCAGACTCAAGAGGTGGGAGACCCAGTACTTC. Translation gives CASSSRLKRWETQYF.

This chain joins TRBV19 and TRBJ2-1; D not certain. Germline V gene lookup returns CDR1 LNHDA and CDR2 SQIVND (reference sequence). V lost 0 bases and J 7 bases, leaving 13 bases between the germline ends. The CDR3 is 15 amino acids. Here the CDR3 DNA reads TGTGCCAGTAGTATAGACACAAATGGGCTGAATGAGCAGTTCTTC. As protein: CASSIDTNGLNEQFF.

The rearrangement uses TRBV19 and TRBJ1-6, with 7 nucleotides matching TRBD1. The CDR3 contains 14 residues. V lost 2 bases and J lost 7; bases outside the gene matches: 2. Germline CDR1 LNHDA, CDR2 SQIVND (reference sequence). DNA of the CDR3: TGTGCCAGTAGTATAAGGGACAGAAATTCACCCCTCCACTTT. Its protein is CASSIRDRNSPLHF.

The chain joins TRBV18 to TRBJ1-2; TRBD1 aligns across 8 bases. V gave up 4 bases and J gave up 8 bases; unmatched junction bases: 6. The germline CDR1 and CDR2 sequences are KGHSH and LQKENI. CDR3 length equals 13 residues. Here the CDR3 reads CASSQDRGNGYTF. The CDR3 nucleotides read TGTGCCAGCTCACAAGACAGGGGTAACGGCTACACCTTC.

The V call is TRBV7-2, the J call TRBJ2-1; the match to TRBD2 covers 7 bases. Germline V CDR1 and CDR2: SGHTA, FQGNSA. V was clipped by 0 bases and J by 9 bases; unmatched bases: 2. This CDR3 spans 13 amino acids. CDR3 DNA: TGTGCCAGCAGCTTAGCCAGGGAGGGTGAGCAGTTCTTC. It codes for CASSLAREGEQFF.

This chain joins TRBV11-3 and TRBJ2-5, with D perhaps matching TRBD2 (5 bases). V lost 2 bases and J 5 bases, leaving 6 bases between the germline ends. Germline V lookup: CDR1 SGHNT, CDR2 YENEEA. The CDR3 is 12 residues long. CDR3 in amino acids: CASSLTSETQYF. CDR3 in DNA: TGTGCCAGCAGCTTAACTAGTGAGACCCAGTACTTC.

The chain's CDR3 is CASSFGFAEAFF. CDR3 in DNA: TGTGCCAGCAGTTTCGGTTTCGCTGAAGCTTTCTTT. The chain employs TRBV12-3 or TRBV12-4 and TRBJ1-1; D is ambiguous. This CDR3 has 12 residues. V was trimmed by 3 bases and J by 6 bases, leaving 8 bases between them.